These 5 T cell receptor beta chains share one sample of origin, sequenced in a study of OX40 agonist ivuxolimab in advanced cancers. The table came from immunoSEQ multiplex PCR; TCRdb's copy has only in-frame clones and leaves some out. Seen here are tens of thousands of clones, approximately 80% observed once, and the top ten hold 8.2%. The sequencing used CD4+ or CD8+ T cells sorted from blood, collected in a trial of the OX40 agonist ivuxolimab. The receptors originated from an adult with an advanced solid tumor such as melanoma, head and neck, liver or kidney cancer.

This clone showed up just once. The CDR3, as DNA: TGCGCCAGCAGCCAAGAACGGACGGCTAGCGGTTACACAGATACGCAGTATTTT. This gives the protein CASSQERTASGYTDTQYF. V gene TRBV4-1 combines with J gene TRBJ2-3, with 7 bases lining up with TRBD2. Germline CDR1 is MGHRA and CDR2 is YSYEKL. The junction had 11 bases not matched to a gene; V was cut back by 0 bases and J by 2 bases. The CDR3 has 18 amino acids.

The chain uses TRBV27 and TRBJ1-4; 10 nucleotides agree with TRBD1. CDR1 MNHEY and CDR2 SMNVEV come from the germline V gene (reference sequence). V gave up 6 bases and J gave up 0 bases; unmatched junction bases: 7. The CDR3 consists of 17 residues. The CDR3 loop reads CASRPGTGAATNEKLFF. The CDR3 bases are TGTGCCAGCAGACCAGGGACAGGGGCGGCAACTAATGAAAAACTGTTTTTT.

V gene TRBV7-2 combines with J gene TRBJ2-5; either TRBD1 or TRBD2 may supply D (5 bases each). The V gene's germline CDR1 is SGHTA and CDR2 FQGNSA. This CDR3 has 12 residues. The V and J ends lost 7 bases and 5 bases respectively, with 11 bases between them. The CDR3 DNA is TGTGCCAGCACCCCAGGGAGCGAGACCCAGTACTTC. Its translation is CASTPGSETQYF. Full variable domain (remainder filled in from reference TRBV7-2 and TRBJ2-5): GAGVSQSPSNKVTEKGKDVELRCDPISGHTALYWYRQSLGQGLEFLIYFQGNSAPDKSGLPSDRFSAERTGGSVSTLTIQRTQQEDSAVYLCASTPGSETQYFGPGTRLLVL.

This clone came up once. This sequence joins TRBV7-2 and TRBJ2-5; D is ambiguous. Trimming removed 3 bases from V and 1 base from J, with 9 bases in between. The CDR3 contains 14 residues. Germline V gives CDR1 SGHTA, CDR2 FQGNSA. The CDR3 DNA reads as TGTGCCAGCAGCTTTATTTACGGCCAAGAGACCCAGTACTTC. This codes for CASSFIYGQETQYF.

V usage is TRBV2 and J usage is TRBJ2-1; 14 bases are a match to TRBD2. The CDR3 runs to 15 residues. Germline loops: CDR1 SNHLY, CDR2 FYNNEI. V lost 6 bases, J lost 8 bases, and 6 bases stayed unmatched. The CDR3: CASRETSGGADEQFF. The DNA for the CDR3 is TGTGCCAGCAGGGAGACTAGCGGGGGGGCCGATGAGCAGTTCTTC.